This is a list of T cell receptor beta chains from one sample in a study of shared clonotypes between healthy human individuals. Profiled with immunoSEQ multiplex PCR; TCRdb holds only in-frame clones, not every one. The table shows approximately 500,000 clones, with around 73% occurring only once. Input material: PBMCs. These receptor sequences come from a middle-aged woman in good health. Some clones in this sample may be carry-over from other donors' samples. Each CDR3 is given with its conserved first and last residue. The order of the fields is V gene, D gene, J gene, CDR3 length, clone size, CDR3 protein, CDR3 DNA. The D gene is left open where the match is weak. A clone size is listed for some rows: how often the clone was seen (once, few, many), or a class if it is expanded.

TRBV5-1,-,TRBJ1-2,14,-,CASLPSPQEYGYTF,TGCGCCAGCCTACCGTCACCCCAGGAATATGGCTACACCTTC
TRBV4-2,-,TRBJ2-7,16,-,CASSQAGTSNSYEQYF,TGTGCCAGCAGCCAAGCCGGTACGTCCAACTCCTACGAGCAGTACTTC
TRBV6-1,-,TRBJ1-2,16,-,CASSGLVAQPSDGYTF,TGTGCCAGCAGTGGTTTGGTGGCCCAACCCTCGGATGGCTACACCTTC
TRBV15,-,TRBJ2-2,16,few,CATSRSGAANTGELFF,TGTGCCACCAGCAGATCAGGGGCAGCGAACACCGGGGAGCTGTTTTTT
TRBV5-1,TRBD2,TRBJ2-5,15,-,CASSLEAGVSETQYF,TGCGCCAGCAGCTTGGAAGCGGGAGTAAGCGAGACCCAGTACTTC
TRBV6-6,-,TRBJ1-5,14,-,CASMGDVENQPQHF,TGTGCCAGCATGGGGGACGTTGAGAATCAGCCCCAGCATTTT
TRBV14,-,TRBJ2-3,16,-,CASSQLGAELEDTQYF,TGTGCCAGCAGCCAACTGGGCGCAGAACTCGAGGATACGCAGTATTTT
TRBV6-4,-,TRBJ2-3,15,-,CASTPGGAPTDTQYF,TGTGCCAGCACCCCCGGTGGGGCCCCCACAGATACGCAGTATTTT
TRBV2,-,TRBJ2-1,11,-,CASTFEGEQFF,TGTGCCAGCACTTTTGAGGGTGAGCAGTTCTTC
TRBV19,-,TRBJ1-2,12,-,CASTGTNYGYTF,TGTGCCAGTACCGGCACTAACTATGGCTACACCTTC
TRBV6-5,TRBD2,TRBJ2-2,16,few,CASSWTLAGVGGELFF,TGTGCCAGCAGTTGGACTCTAGCGGGAGTGGGCGGGGAGCTGTTTTTT
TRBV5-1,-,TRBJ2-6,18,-,CASSFTGTMSSGANVLTF,TGCGCCAGCAGCTTTACCGGGACGATGAGCTCTGGGGCCAACGTCCTGACTTTC
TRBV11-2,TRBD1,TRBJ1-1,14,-,CASSARQGNTEAFF,TGTGCCAGCAGCGCCAGACAGGGGAACACTGAAGCTTTCTTT
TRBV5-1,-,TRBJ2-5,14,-,CASSGPGSQETQYF,TGCGCCAGCAGCGGACCGGGATCGCAAGAGACCCAGTACTTC
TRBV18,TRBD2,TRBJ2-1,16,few,CASSPASGRGYNEQFF,TGTGCCAGCTCACCTGCATCCGGGAGGGGGTACAATGAGCAGTTCTTC
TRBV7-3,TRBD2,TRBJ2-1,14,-,CASSLTLSGGEQFF,TGTGCCAGCAGCTTAACGTTGTCGGGAGGAGAGCAGTTCTTC
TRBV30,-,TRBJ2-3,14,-,CAWSVRSLTDTQYF,TGTGCCTGGAGTGTAAGGAGCTTGACCGATACGCAGTATTTT
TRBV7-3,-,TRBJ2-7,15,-,CASSLTPVSGAEQYF,TGTGCCAGCAGCTTAACGCCGGTCTCGGGGGCCGAGCAGTACTTC
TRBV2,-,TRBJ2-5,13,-,CASSEEAEGTQYF,TGTGCCAGCAGTGAAGAGGCCGAGGGGACCCAGTACTTC
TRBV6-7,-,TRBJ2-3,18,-,CASSYSKGVRGVTDTQYF,TGTGCCAGCAGTTACTCGAAAGGGGTAAGGGGCGTCACAGATACGCAGTATTTT
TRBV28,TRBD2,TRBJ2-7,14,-,CASSSPLGLAQSYF,TGTGCCAGCAGTTCCCCCCTCGGACTAGCGCAGTCGTACTTC
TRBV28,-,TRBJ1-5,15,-,CASKKPDSQNQPQHF,TGTGCCAGCAAAAAGCCGGACAGCCAGAATCAGCCCCAGCATTTT
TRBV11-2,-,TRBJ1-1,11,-,CASSFYTEAFF,TGTGCCAGCAGCTTTTACACAGAAGCTTTCTTT
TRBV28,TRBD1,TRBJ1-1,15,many,CASRGDIGGGSEAFF,TGTGCCAGCAGGGGGGATATAGGGGGCGGATCTGAAGCTTTCTTT
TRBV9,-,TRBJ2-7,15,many,CASSPAQTTLYEQYF,TGTGCCAGCAGCCCGGCCCAAACGACACTTTACGAGCAGTACTTC
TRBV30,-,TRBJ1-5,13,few,CAWSRREDQPQHF,TGTGCCTGGAGTCGACGGGAGGATCAGCCCCAGCATTTT
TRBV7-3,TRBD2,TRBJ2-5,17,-,CASSLRVSGSLQETQYF,TGTGCCAGCAGCTTAAGGGTTAGCGGGAGCCTCCAAGAGACCCAGTACTTC
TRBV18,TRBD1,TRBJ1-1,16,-,CASSSGTGRVNTEAFF,TGTGCCAGCTCATCAGGGACAGGGCGGGTGAACACTGAAGCTTTCTTT
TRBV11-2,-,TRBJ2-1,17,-,CASSTHRGTLKYNEQFF,TGTGCCAGCAGCACGCACCGTGGGACATTAAAATACAATGAGCAGTTCTTC
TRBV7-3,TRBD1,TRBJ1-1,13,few,CASMGQGATEAFF,TGTGCCAGCATGGGACAGGGGGCAACTGAAGCTTTCTTT
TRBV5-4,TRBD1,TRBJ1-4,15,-,CASSSSQGGNEKLFF,TGTGCCAGCAGCTCGTCACAGGGGGGGAATGAAAAACTGTTTTTT
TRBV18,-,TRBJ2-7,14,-,CASSPAEGRYEQYF,TGTGCCAGCTCACCTGCTGAGGGTCGCTACGAGCAGTACTTC
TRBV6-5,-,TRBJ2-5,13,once,CASSHTVSETQYF,TGTGCCAGCAGTCACACCGTCTCAGAGACCCAGTACTTC
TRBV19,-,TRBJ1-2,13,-,CATKTIENYGYTF,TGTGCCACCAAGACGATAGAGAACTATGGCTACACCTTC
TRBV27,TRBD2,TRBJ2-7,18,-,CASRRGSGSEVISNEQYF,TGTGCCAGCAGAAGAGGTAGCGGGAGTGAAGTGATTTCCAACGAGCAGTACTTC
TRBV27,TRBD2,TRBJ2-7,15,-,CASSLRSGRTYEQYF,TGTGCCAGCAGTTTACGTAGCGGGAGAACATACGAGCAGTACTTC
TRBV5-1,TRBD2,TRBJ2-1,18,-,CASSAALAGGPISNEQFF,TGCGCCAGCAGCGCTGCCCTAGCGGGAGGGCCCATAAGTAATGAGCAGTTCTTC
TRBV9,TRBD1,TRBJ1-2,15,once,CASSPAGQGNYGYTF,TGTGCCAGCAGCCCAGCGGGACAGGGGAACTATGGCTACACCTTC
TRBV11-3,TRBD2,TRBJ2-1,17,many,CASSLVGWASGYNEQFF,TGTGCCAGCAGCTTAGTTGGTTGGGCTAGCGGCTACAATGAGCAGTTCTTC
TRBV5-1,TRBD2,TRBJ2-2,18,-,CASSFLAGGPTGTGELFF,TGCGCCAGCAGCTTCCTAGCGGGAGGGCCGACGGGCACCGGGGAGCTGTTTTTT
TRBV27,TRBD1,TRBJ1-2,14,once,CASSDRQGPYGYTF,TGTGCCAGCAGTGATCGACAGGGGCCCTATGGCTACACCTTC
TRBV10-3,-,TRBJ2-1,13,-,CAIGTDTYNEQFF,TGTGCCATCGGGACGGACACCTACAATGAGCAGTTCTTC
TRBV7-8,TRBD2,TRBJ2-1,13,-,CASRRTSVGEQFF,TGTGCCAGCAGAAGGACTAGCGTCGGTGAGCAGTTCTTC
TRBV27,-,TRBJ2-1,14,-,CASSSQGSYNEQFF,TGTGCCAGCAGTTCTCAGGGGTCCTACAATGAGCAGTTCTTC
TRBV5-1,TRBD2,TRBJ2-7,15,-,CASSLRLAGGYEQYF,TGCGCCAGCAGCTTGCGTTTAGCGGGAGGCTACGAGCAGTACTTC
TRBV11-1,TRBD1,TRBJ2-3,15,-,CASSLDRGPTDTQYF,TGTGCCAGCAGCTTGGACAGGGGCCCCACAGATACGCAGTATTTT
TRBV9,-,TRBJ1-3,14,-,CASSIDTAGNTIYF,TGTGCCAGCAGCATCGACACGGCTGGAAACACCATATATTTT
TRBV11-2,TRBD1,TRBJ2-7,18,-,CASSLDLIRQGKGYEQYF,TGTGCCAGCAGCTTAGATCTAATCCGACAGGGGAAGGGGTACGAGCAGTACTTC
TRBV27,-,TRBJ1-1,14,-,CASSYGRSNTEAFF,TGTGCCAGCAGTTACGGCCGATCGAACACTGAAGCTTTCTTT